This entry is about one T cell receptor beta chain. Its antigen is undetermined. This record comes from a study of OX40 agonist ivuxolimab in advanced cancers. Broader study findings: Averaging showed that CD8+ T cells had more expanded clones than CD4+ did.

CDR1 MDHEN and CDR2 SYDVKM come from the germline V gene. With V trimmed by 6 bases and J by 3 bases, 2 bases remained unmatched. This CDR3 is 14 amino acids long. Measured with immunoSEQ multiplex PCR; TCRdb has only the in-frame clones, and not every one. The sample comprises around 77,000 clones, approximately 94% of which are singletons, and approximately 4.8% rests with the top ten. The sequencing used CD4+ or CD8+ T cells sorted from blood, collected in a trial of the OX40 agonist ivuxolimab. V is TRBV28 and J is TRBJ2-7; TRBD2 matches 13 bases. This receptor was taken from an adult with an advanced solid tumor such as melanoma, head and neck, liver or kidney cancer. The CDR3 bases are TGTGCCAGCAGACTAGCGGGAGGGCTCTACGAGCAGTACTTC. This sequence encodes CASRLAGGLYEQYF. The full variable domain, its missing parts supplied by reference TRBV28 and TRBJ2-7, is DVKVTQSSRYLVKRTGEKVFLECVQDMDHENMFWYRQDPGLGLRLIYFSYDVKMKEKGDIPEGYSVSREKKERFSLILESASTNQTSMYLCASRLAGGLYEQYFGPGTRLTVT.